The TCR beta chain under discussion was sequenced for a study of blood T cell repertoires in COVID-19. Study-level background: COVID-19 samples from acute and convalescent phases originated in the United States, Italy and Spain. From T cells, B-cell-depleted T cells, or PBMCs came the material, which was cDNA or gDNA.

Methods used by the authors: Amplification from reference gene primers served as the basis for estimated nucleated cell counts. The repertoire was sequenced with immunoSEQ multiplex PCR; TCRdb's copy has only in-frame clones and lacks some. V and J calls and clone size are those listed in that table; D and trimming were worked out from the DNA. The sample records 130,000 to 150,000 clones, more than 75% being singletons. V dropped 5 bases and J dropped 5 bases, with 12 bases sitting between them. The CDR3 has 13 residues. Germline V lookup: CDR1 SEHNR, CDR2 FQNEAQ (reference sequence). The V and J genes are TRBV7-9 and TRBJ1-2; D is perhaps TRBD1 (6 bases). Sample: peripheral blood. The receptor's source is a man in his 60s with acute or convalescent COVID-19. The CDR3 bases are TGTGCCAGCAGCGCCGAGCAGGGGTATGGCTACACCTTC. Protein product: CASSAEQGYGYTF.